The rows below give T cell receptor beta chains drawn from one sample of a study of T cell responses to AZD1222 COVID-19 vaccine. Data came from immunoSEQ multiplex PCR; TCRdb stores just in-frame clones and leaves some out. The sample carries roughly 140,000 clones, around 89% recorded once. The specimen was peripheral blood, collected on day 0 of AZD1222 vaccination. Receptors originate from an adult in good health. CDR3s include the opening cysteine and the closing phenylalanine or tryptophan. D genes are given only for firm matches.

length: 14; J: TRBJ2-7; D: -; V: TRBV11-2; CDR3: CASSRTDISYEQYF
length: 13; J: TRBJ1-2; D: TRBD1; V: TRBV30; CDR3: CAWLRTGWYGYTF
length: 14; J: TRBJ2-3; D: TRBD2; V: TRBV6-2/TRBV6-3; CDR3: CASSLLAGTDTQYF
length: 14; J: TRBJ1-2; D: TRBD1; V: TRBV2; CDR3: CASITPDRGVSYTF
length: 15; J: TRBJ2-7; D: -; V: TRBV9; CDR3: CASSVDPIPHYEQYF
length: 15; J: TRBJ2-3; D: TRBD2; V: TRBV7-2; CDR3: CASSSGTSVPDTQYF
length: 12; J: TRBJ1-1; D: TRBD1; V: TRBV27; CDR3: CASSLPDRKAFF
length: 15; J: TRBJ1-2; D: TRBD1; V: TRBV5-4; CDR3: CASVAGTEMNYGYTF
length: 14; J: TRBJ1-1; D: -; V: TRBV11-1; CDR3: CASSQGRGLTEAFF
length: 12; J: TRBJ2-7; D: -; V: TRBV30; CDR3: CALRLGQYEQYF
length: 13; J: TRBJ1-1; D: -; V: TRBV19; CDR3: CASKRTLGTEAFF
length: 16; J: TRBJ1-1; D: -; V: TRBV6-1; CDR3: CASSEDSGRPLGEAFF
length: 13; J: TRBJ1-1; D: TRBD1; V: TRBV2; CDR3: CASNYFSGQEAFF